This entry is about one T cell receptor beta chain. The data were produced by immunoSEQ multiplex PCR, yet TCRdb's version contains in-frame clones alone and is incomplete. The table records roughly 150,000 clones, 75% to 90% of them present only once. This sample stems from a study of blood T cell repertoires in COVID-19. For the study at large: PBMCs, B-cell-depleted T cells, or T cells provided the cDNA or gDNA that made up the material.

In terms of age and location, participants ranged from roughly 18 to 100 years and lived in about two dozen US areas. This CDR3 is built from 15 residues. Germline loops: CDR1 MNHEY, CDR2 SMNVEV (reference sequence). Trimming removed 5 bases from V and 7 bases from J; junction bases left unmatched: 5. This receptor was taken from a man in his forties or fifties who had recovered from COVID-19. The chain has TRBV27 and TRBJ2-1; TRBD2 agrees at 13 bases. The sequenced sample consisted of PBMCs or T cells enriched from blood (not recorded which). The CDR3 loop reads CASSPRLAGGNEQFF. The CDR3 DNA sequence: TGTGCCAGCAGTCCCCGACTAGCGGGAGGTAATGAGCAGTTCTTC.